This T cell receptor (beta chain) was obtained from a study of neurological immune-mediated disorders. General study points: Falling below healthy controls, multiple sclerosis showed the least TCR clonal expansion, while HTLV-1-associated myelopathy showed the most.

TCRdb fed the 5' RACE reads into MiXCR, producing one record per CDR3 protein. The data contain approximately 90,000 distinct CDR3 sequences, around 3.3% of them singletons. In its sample, this clonotype was seen many times. Its antigen is not identified. The unsorted libraries originated from 2 million PBMCs kept at -80 C. Germline CDR1 DFQATT, CDR2 SNEGSKA (reference sequence). The V end was cut by 6 bases, the J end by 2 bases, with 16 bases between. This CDR3 has 14 residues. The sequenced material came from PBMCs. The receptor was isolated from a woman younger than 30 with multiple sclerosis. The V gene is TRBV20-1, the J gene TRBJ2-5, with D perhaps matching TRBD2 (5 bases). The chain's CDR3 is CSASPGVRQETQYF. The CDR3 DNA reads as TGCAGTGCATCACCCGGGGTTAGGCAAGAGACCCAGTACTTC.